The 6 T cell receptor beta chains presented below share a single source sample, sequenced in a study of tumor-infiltrating lymphocytes in glioblastoma multiforme. TCR beta libraries were built from RNA through three nested multiplex PCR rounds using modified ARM-PCR. TCRdb used MiXCR to reprocess the multiplex PCR reads, holding one entry per CDR3 protein. The repertoire holds some 13,000 distinct CDR3 sequences, 64% seen once, with around 30% in the top ten. Material: brain tumor tissue. These receptors were collected from a male donor with glioblastoma.

On this clonotype itself: One base away lies a much larger clone, so this may be a sequencing read error. As DNA, the CDR3 is TGCGCCAGCAGCCATGAGACTAGCGGGATTTACACCGGGGAGCTGTTTTTT. It is translated as CASSHETSGIYTGELFF. The chain joins TRBV4-1 to TRBJ2-2; 11 nucleotides match TRBD2. V was clipped by 3 bases and J by 3 bases; unmatched bases: 6. CDR3 length: 17 residues. The germline V gene has CDR1 MGHRA and CDR2 YSYEKL.

The chain recombines TRBV11-1 with TRBJ2-1; a weak D match, TRBD1 (6 bases). Trimming took off 7 bases at V and 7 bases at J, with 20 bases between the two ends. Germline CDR1 reads SGHAT; CDR2 reads FQDESV (reference sequence). The CDR3 totals 15 residues. Here the CDR3 reads CASKSADTGRNEQFF. The DNA of the CDR3 is TGTGCCAGCAAATCGGCTGATACAGGGCGGAATGAGCAGTTCTTC.

A note on this clonotype: One end of the junction does not line up with germline, which may come from a read error. The chain is built from TRBV6-6 and TRBJ2-1, with D perhaps matching TRBD2 (6 bases). The CDR3 spans 15 residues. CDR1 and CDR2 (germline): MNHNY, SVGAGI (reference sequence). CDR3 residues: CASSLTVTRNNEQLF. DNA for the CDR3: TGTGCCAGCAGCCTGACCGTGACTAGAAACAATGAGCAGCTCTTC.

To note about this clonotype: Because it lacks the conserved phenylalanine or tryptophan at the end, this CDR3 is likely a read error. Here the CDR3 DNA reads TGCGCCAGCAGCTTGGACGCTAGCGGGCCCTACAAGCAGTACCTC. Its protein is CASSLDASGPYKQYL. The chain employs TRBV5-1 and TRBJ2-7, with 8 bases lining up with TRBD2. The CDR3 runs to 15 residues. Germline V lookup: CDR1 SGHRS, CDR2 YFSETQ.

The chain has TRBV20-1 and TRBJ2-2; D might be TRBD2 (7 bases). The germline gives CDR1 DFQATT, CDR2 SNEGSKA (reference sequence). Trimming left V 4 bases short and J 16 bases short, with 22 bases between. The CDR3 length is 13 residues. The CDR3 region has the DNA TGCAGTGCTACCGGGGGCGGCACCGGGGGGCCGTTTTTT. Residues: CSATGGGTGGPFF.

Note on this clonotype: One junction end does not reproduce the germline sequence, and a read error may be involved. This chain links TRBV12-3 or TRBV12-4 with TRBJ2-1; no definite D call. The CDR3 totals 15 residues. DNA of the CDR3: TGTGCCAGCAGTTTATCCGGGTCCTCCGACAATGAGCAATTCTTC. This codes for CASSLSGSSDNEQFF.